Below, one T cell receptor beta chain is given with its context. Its cognate antigen is unknown. TCRdb's table, derived via immunoSEQ multiplex PCR, lists solely in-frame clones and lacks some. The top ten hold over 0.7% of the sample, which has about 280,000 clones, 85% to 90% seen once. Germline-derived CDR1 and CDR2 are LNHDA and SQIVND (reference sequence). The CDR3 sequence is 11 residues long. V lost 0 bases and J lost 6, with 3 bases in between. The data were taken from a study of cytomegalovirus exposure and HLA in healthy donors. Overall study context: The approximately 110 validation repertoires were reported in a later analysis to have been generated on the same platform as the 500 to 700 first-cohort repertoires. General study findings and limits: A list of 150 to 200 TCR beta chains associated with cytomegalovirus was given.

This rearrangement joins TRBV19 to TRBJ2-7; D call uncertain. The sequence came from a woman between 18 and 29 years old in good health and CMV-seronegative. The sequenced sample consisted of PBMCs. The CDR3 bases are TGTGCCAGTAGTATAGATAGCGAGCAGTACTTC. It yields the protein CASSIDSEQYF.